Given below is one T cell receptor (beta chain) in context. This clonotype was observed at least ten times. The antigen it binds to is not known. No per-base quality is available; no much larger clone lies one base away. cDNA was synthesized by template-switch 5'RACE using a primer carrying a 10-nucleotide random unique molecular identifier by which each TCR transcript was tagged. Over 180 million TCR-beta sequences, covering 15-18 subjects, were produced in each sequencing run. The RNeasy kit was used for extraction of total RNA. The KAPA Real-time Library Amplification kit was used to amplify TCR-beta VDJ regions with primers for the TCR constant region and the 5'RACE anchor. A first PCR added sample indexes and Illumina adaptors, after which a second PCR increased the library yield. After Ampure bead purification, the roughly 650 bp TCR product was size-selected on a 2% E-gel SizeSelection system. Before pooling, library quality was assessed on a Bioanalyzer, concentration was determined with Qubit, and library quantification was performed with the Kapa Library Quantification kit. Paired-end 2 x 150 bp sequencing of the libraries was performed on an Illumina HiSeq 2500. To increase sequence diversity, about 23-32% phiX was spiked into each library pool. The study's processing was this. The UMI-based MiGEC pipeline processed quality-filtered reads and removed over 80% of raw TCR sequences during error correction. VDJ genes were aligned to IMGT germline references, and clonotypes were defined by unique CDR3 amino acid sequence plus V-J genes. Clonal expansion, Shannon diversity, and CDR3 relatedness (CalcPairwiseDistances, ClusterSamples) were evaluated with VDJtools, and phylogenetic trees were built with CLCbio workbench. A clone was classed as expanded if it had 8 or more unique UMIs, a cutoff based on coefficient-of-variation modelling across technical triplicates. TCRdb reran the public reads through fastp at Q25 and MiXCR, keeping productive beta chains. Each CDR3 protein appears once, grouped with its most common genes and DNA. For this entry, the V and J calls and clone size follow TCRdb and not the study's own pipeline. For this sample the table gives 70,000 to 95,000 distinct CDR3 sequences, of which over 10% were detected only once. Around 5% of the sample goes to the ten largest clones.

The data are from a study of neurological immune-mediated disorders (dated by TCRdb to the late 2010s). With respect to the entire study: Using UMI-based sequencing, the study compared peripheral blood TCR-beta repertoires from patients with HTLV-I-associated myelopathy (HAM/TSP), patients with multiple sclerosis, and healthy controls. The roughly 100 TCR-beta libraries included longitudinal samples, technical triplicates and paired sorted CD4+ and CD8+ T-cell subsets alongside PBMC samples. Longitudinal HAM/TSP donors and healthy donors each had 3 time-points at intervals of about 3-40 months. The cohort included about 70 subjects: about 15 with HAM/TSP, approximately 34 with multiple sclerosis, and approximately 20 healthy controls. Summary of the overall study and its limitations: The highest TCR clonal expansion was observed in HAM/TSP patients, whereas the lowest was observed in MS patients, even when compared with healthy controls. No identical CDR3 amino acid sequences were found to be shared among expanded clones across subjects, suggesting that TCR-beta repertoires were private in all groups.

In the paper's terms, the time point label means: longitudinal time-point 2. Libraries from unsorted PBMCs were made from 2 million PBMCs kept in RNAlater at -80 degrees C until RNA extraction. Peripheral blood underwent Ficoll-Hypaque density gradient centrifugation to isolate PBMCs, which were then cryopreserved in liquid nitrogen. The germline V gene yields ENHRY for CDR1 and SYGVKD for CDR2. After removal of 1 base from V and 7 bases from J, the junction retains 1 base not matched to a gene. The CDR3 has 13 amino acids, counting the end cysteine and phenylalanine. Solely the CDR3 DNA is kept, with 39 bases framed from the first base.

Recombination linked TRBV10-3 to TRBJ2-1, with 7 central nucleotides matching TRBD1. The specimen was PBMCs. The TCR originated in a female donor with HTLV-1-associated myelopathy (HAM/TSP). For the CDR3, the sequence is CAISEYRGNEQFF. The DNA sequence follows: TGTGCCATCAGTGAGTACAGGGGTAATGAGCAGTTCTTC.